The TCR beta chain under discussion was sequenced for a study of T cell responses to AZD1222 COVID-19 vaccine. At the level of the study: The study pooled second doses at about 4 or about 12 weeks.

Trimming removed 2 bases from V and 5 bases from J; junction bases left unmatched: 10. Looked up from germline, CDR1 is SGHTA and CDR2 is FQGTGA. There are 17 residues in the CDR3. Overall study results and limits: Increases in Spike-specific TCR breadth and depth were seen after two AZD1222 doses. Donor demographics were predominantly white British with a female majority; clonal diversity may be underestimated. The repertoires were collected only after the peak T cell response.

Comments on this clone: The antigen is undetermined.

This table comes from immunoSEQ multiplex PCR, and its TCRdb copy is limited to in-frame clones, with some not included. The table shows approximately 76,000 clones, with 80% to 85% occurring only once. Sequences were derived from peripheral blood, sampled on day 0 of AZD1222 vaccination. The chain uses TRBV7-3 and TRBJ1-5, with 9 positions matching TRBD1. This receptor was obtained from an adult in good health. CDR3 nucleotide sequence: TGTGCCAGCAGCTTATCTACTCTGGGACAGGGACATCAGCCCCAGCATTTT. Translating gives CASSLSTLGQGHQPQHF. Filled out from reference TRBV7-3 and TRBJ1-5, the complete variable domain reads GAGVSQTPSNKVTEKGKYVELRCDPISGHTALYWYRQSLGQGPEFLIYFQGTGAADDSGLPNDRFFAVRPEGSVSTLKIQRTERGDSAVYLCASSLSTLGQGHQPQHFGDGTRLSIL.